The 5 T cell receptor beta chains listed next were all sequenced from one sample in a study of shared clonotypes between healthy human individuals. Clones were sequenced by immunoSEQ multiplex PCR, and TCRdb holds only the in-frame ones, with some missing. Of about 2.4 million clones in the sample, just over 90% are singletons; the top ten hold roughly 0.13%. Sequencing used naive CD4+ T cells sorted from blood. The subset here: CD45RA+ positively selected. The receptor source for this set is a man younger than 30 in good health.

The sample holds a few counts of this clone. This CDR3 is CASSLQGLAVNTEAFF. As DNA, the CDR3 is TGTGCCAGCTCACTACAGGGTCTCGCAGTGAACACTGAAGCTTTCTTT. The chain links TRBV18 to TRBJ1-1; perhaps TRBD1 as D (6 bases). Trimming left V 4 bases short and J 0 bases short, with 15 bases between. Germline CDR1 is KGHSH and CDR2 is LQKENI. The CDR3 loop spans 16 amino acids.

The chain has TRBV6-5 and TRBJ2-7; tentatively, D is TRBD1 (6 bases). The CDR3 covers 13 residues. Trimming shortened V by 4 bases and J by 9 bases, and 16 bases separated the two germline ends. The germline V gene has CDR1 MNHEY and CDR2 SVGAGI. DNA for the CDR3: TGTGCCAGCAGTTCGACAGGCATGGGGTTGCAGTACTTC. This encodes CASSSTGMGLQYF.

The CDR3 here is CASSRQGDEQYF. The CDR3, as DNA: TGTGCCAGCAGTCGACAGGGTGACGAGCAGTACTTC. V gene TRBV6-1 combines with J gene TRBJ2-7, with 7 bases lining up with TRBD1. Germline V gene sequence: CDR1 MNHNS, CDR2 SASEGT. This CDR3 comprises 12 residues. The junction had 3 bases not matched to a gene; V was cut back by 5 bases and J by 5 bases.

The chain joins TRBV5-5 to TRBJ1-2, with D possibly matching TRBD1 (5 bases). The CDR3 sequence is 15 residues long. The V gene's germline CDR1 is SGHKS and CDR2 YYEKEE (reference sequence). The ends were cut back, 0 bases at V and 9 bases at J, with 18 bases in the middle. The CDR3 sequence: CASSLATGRDRRYTF. Here the CDR3 DNA reads TGTGCCAGCAGCTTGGCGACGGGAAGGGACCGTCGCTACACCTTC.

This clone occurred once. This chain uses TRBV29-1 with TRBJ1-1, with 7 bases lining up with TRBD1. V lost 1 base to trimming and J lost 3 bases; unmatched junction nucleotides: 11. Per the germline V gene, CDR1 is SQVTM and CDR2 is ANQGSEA. The CDR3 is 16 amino acids. CDR3 coding DNA: TGCAGCGTTGAAGGAGACAGGGTAGTTCATCACACTGAAGCTTTCTTT. Its translation is CSVEGDRVVHHTEAFF. Full variable domain (missing parts from reference TRBV29-1 and TRBJ1-1): SAVISQKPSRDICQRGTSLTIQCQVDSQVTMMFWYRQQPGQSLTLIATANQGSEATYESGFVIDKFPISRPNLTFSTLTVSNMSPEDSSIYLCSVEGDRVVHHTEAFFGQGTRLTVV.